A single sample is the source of the 31 T cell receptor beta chains below, sequenced in a study of OX40 agonist ivuxolimab in advanced cancers. Sequencing was performed with immunoSEQ multiplex PCR; in TCRdb, only in-frame clones are kept and a portion is missing. The table shows 65,000 to 95,000 clones, with 92% occurring only once. The material sequenced was CD4+ or CD8+ T cells sorted from blood, taken in a trial of the OX40 agonist ivuxolimab. These receptor sequences come from an adult with an advanced solid tumor such as melanoma, head and neck, liver or kidney cancer.

This chain connects TRBV18 to TRBJ1-1, with D uncertain. Trimming removed 1 base at V and 3 bases at J, with 9 bases between. From germline, CDR1 is KGHSH and CDR2 LQKENI. The CDR3 loop spans 14 amino acids. The CDR3 DNA reads TGTGCCAGCTCACCACGCGCGACGGACACTGAAGCTTTCTTT. This codes for CASSPRATDTEAFF.

This rearrangement joins TRBV7-3 to TRBJ1-1; weak D call: TRBD1 (6 bases). The CDR3 has 14 amino acids. Germline CDR1 is SGHTA and CDR2 is FQGTGA. The V and J ends lost 0 bases and 8 bases respectively, with 13 bases between them. The CDR3 DNA follows: TGTGCCAGCAGCTTAACGGCAGGGACAAGCGAAGCTTTCTTT. This encodes CASSLTAGTSEAFF. The variable domain in full, completed from reference TRBV7-3 and TRBJ1-1, reads GAGVSQTPSNKVTEKGKYVELRCDPISGHTALYWYRQSLGQGPEFLIYFQGTGAADDSGLPNDRFFAVRPEGSVSTLKIQRTERGDSAVYLCASSLTAGTSEAFFGQGTRLTVV.

The V and J genes are TRBV27 and TRBJ1-5; D call uncertain. The CDR3 runs to 13 residues. The V end lost 10 bases, the J end lost 7 bases, and 17 bases lay between the germline ends. Germline lookup yields CDR1 MNHEY and CDR2 SMNVEV (reference sequence). The DNA of the CDR3 is TGTGCCACTAGCAACGGCTTGAGGCAGCCCCAGCATTTT. This sequence encodes CATSNGLRQPQHF.

The chain combines TRBV28 with TRBJ1-4, with 8 bases fitting TRBD1. CDR3 length equals 14 residues. With 6 bases clipped from V and 4 bases from J, the junction kept 4 bases outside the gene matches. Germline V gene lookup returns CDR1 MDHEN and CDR2 SYDVKM. The CDR3 DNA is TGTGCCAGCAGCGGACAGGGCCTTAATGAAAAACTGTTTTTT. It yields the protein CASSGQGLNEKLFF.

The rearrangement uses TRBV4-2 and TRBJ2-3, with 7 bases matching TRBD2. The trim removed 1 base at V and 1 base at J, leaving 2 bases unmatched. This CDR3 spans 15 amino acids. CDR1 LGHNA and CDR2 YNFKEQ come from the germline V gene. The CDR3 bases are TGTGCCAGCAGCCAAGGGGAGGGAGGCACAGATACGCAGTATTTT. This codes for CASSQGEGGTDTQYF.

V is TRBV21-1 and J is TRBJ2-1; no DNA check was done on the table's D call, TRBD2. TRBV21-1 is a pseudogene segment. The CDR3 has 18 amino acids. CDR3 sequence (DNA): TGTGCCAGCAGCAAACCGGGGACTAGCGGGGCAGGGAACAATGAGCAGTTCTTC. Its translation: CASSKPGTSGAGNNEQFF.

This clone occurred a few times. This chain joins TRBV10-3 and TRBJ2-5, with TRBD2 as a possible D gene (6 bases). Germline V gives CDR1 ENHRY, CDR2 SYGVKD. The CDR3 is 14 residues long. V gave up 7 bases and J gave up 0 bases, with 12 bases separating them. CDR3 region: CAIISGVNQETQYF. CDR3 nucleotides: TGTGCCATCATTTCGGGGGTTAACCAAGAGACCCAGTACTTC.

The chain recombines TRBV5-1 with TRBJ2-7; the match to TRBD1 covers 10 bases. Losses at the gene ends were 3 bases for V and 5 bases for J; bases not matched to a gene: 8. The CDR3 covers 15 residues. Germline CDR1 is SGHRS and CDR2 is YFSETQ. The CDR3 DNA reads TGCGCCAGCAGCTCAGGGGGACAGGGGTTCGACGAGCAGTACTTC. Translated, it gives CASSSGGQGFDEQYF.

The V call is TRBV5-1, the J call TRBJ1-3, with TRBD1 matching over 7 bases. The V gene's germline CDR1 is SGHRS and CDR2 YFSETQ. The CDR3 has 17 residues. V shed 4 bases, J shed 0 bases, and the junction held 10 bases outside the gene matches. In DNA form, the CDR3 reads TGCGCCAGCAGCCGTAATGGACAGGCGAGCTCTGGAAACACCATATATTTT. Its translation: CASSRNGQASSGNTIYF.

The chain has TRBV15 and TRBJ2-1, with D unclear. Trimming cost V 2 bases and J 10 bases, with 6 bases left between them. CDR1 and CDR2 from the germline V gene are LNHNV and YYDKDF (reference sequence). The CDR3 has 11 residues. The CDR3 reads CATSRPLEQFF. CDR3 coding DNA: TGTGCCACCAGCAGACCGTTAGAGCAGTTCTTC.

The rearrangement links TRBV28 to TRBJ1-2; D might be TRBD1 (5 bases). Between the trimmed V and J ends, which lost 0 bases and 4 bases, there was a span of 12 bases. CDR3 length: 15 amino acids. Germline V CDR1 and CDR2: MDHEN, SYDVKM. The DNA of the CDR3 is TGTGCCAGCAGTTTATGGGCAGGGTTGTCCTATGGCTACACCTTC. Its translation: CASSLWAGLSYGYTF.

This clone was observed once. The chain employs TRBV5-1 and TRBJ1-2; 9 bases agree with TRBD1. The CDR3 is made up of 15 amino acids. Trimming took 0 bases from V and 3 from J; bases not matched to a gene: 3. Germline V gives CDR1 SGHRS, CDR2 YFSETQ. CDR3 amino acids: CASSLGTGDYYGYTF. DNA of the CDR3: TGCGCCAGCAGCTTGGGGACAGGGGACTACTATGGCTACACCTTC.

The rearrangement links TRBV19 to TRBJ1-5; a weak D match, TRBD1 (5 bases). Germline loops: CDR1 LNHDA, CDR2 SQIVND (reference sequence). This CDR3 has 15 residues. The germline V and J ends were trimmed by 3 bases and 3 bases, with 12 bases remaining between them. Here the CDR3 reads CASSIGGVLNQPQHF. CDR3 DNA sequence: TGTGCCAGTAGTATCGGGGGGGTTCTCAATCAGCCCCAGCATTTT.

This clone was seen a single time. The rearrangement uses TRBV10-3 and TRBJ2-5; no clear D. Germline CDR1 ENHRY, CDR2 SYGVKD. The length of the CDR3 is 13 residues. Trimming removed 4 bases at V and 0 bases at J, with 6 bases between. The CDR3 sequence is CAISVPHQETQYF. The CDR3 coding sequence is TGTGCCATCAGTGTACCGCACCAAGAGACCCAGTACTTC.

In its sample, this clone was seen once. V gene TRBV6-4 combines with J gene TRBJ2-5; the D gene is possibly TRBD1 (6 bases). The V end was cut by 5 bases, the J end by 4 bases, with 11 bases between. Looked up from germline, CDR1 is MRHNA and CDR2 is SNTAGT. This CDR3 is built from 13 residues. The CDR3 sequence is CASSRDTGETQYF. Written as DNA, the CDR3 is TGTGCCAGCAGTCGGGACACGGGAGAGACCCAGTACTTC.

The genes are TRBV7-2 and TRBJ1-1; the match to TRBD1 covers 9 bases. Germline V gene sequence: CDR1 SGHTA, CDR2 FQGNSA. The CDR3 extends over 16 amino acids. Unmatched junction bases numbered 10, after V lost 4 bases and J lost 4 bases. CDR3 sequence reads: CASSSFNRGLGTEAFF. The DNA for the CDR3 is TGTGCCAGCAGCTCGTTCAACAGGGGGCTGGGCACTGAAGCTTTCTTT.

V usage is TRBV11-2 and J usage is TRBJ2-7, with 11 nucleotides matching TRBD2. This CDR3 region has 15 residues. Germline trimming cut 2 bases from V and 2 bases from J; bases unmatched to any gene: 2. CDR1 and CDR2 from the germline V gene are SGHAT and FQNNGV. The DNA for the CDR3 is TGTGCCAGCAGCTTACCACTAGCGGGAGCCTACGAGCAGTACTTC. This sequence encodes CASSLPLAGAYEQYF.

In its sample, this clone was seen once. A read error may produce the germline difference seen at one junction end. In DNA form, the CDR3 reads TGCGCCGGCAGCTTGGAACGTAGGAGGGACAATGGCTACACCTTC. It specifies CAGSLERRRDNGYTF. J is TRBJ1-2 and V is TRBV5-1; the D gene is possibly TRBD1 (6 bases). CDR3 size: 15 residues. CDR1 SGHRS and CDR2 YFSETQ come from the germline V gene.

The rearrangement joins TRBV27 to TRBJ2-1, with TRBD2 identical over 11 bases. V lost 1 base to trimming and J lost 0 bases; unmatched junction nucleotides: 8. Germline lookup yields CDR1 MNHEY and CDR2 SMNVEV (reference sequence). There are 19 residues in the CDR3. The CDR3 loop is CASSLLGLAGGPSYNEQFF. Written as DNA, the CDR3 is TGTGCCAGCAGTTTATTAGGGCTAGCGGGAGGACCCTCCTACAATGAGCAGTTCTTC.

This chain connects TRBV5-6 to TRBJ2-2; 12 bases map to TRBD2. CDR1 is SGHDT, CDR2 YYEEEE, per germline. Trimming removed 2 bases from V and 5 bases from J; junction bases left unmatched: 10. The CDR3 length is 18 residues. CDR3 in DNA: TGTGCCAGCAGCTTCGGGCTAGCGGGAGGGCCAGAAACCGGGGAGCTGTTTTTT. Its translation is CASSFGLAGGPETGELFF.

In nucleotides, the CDR3 is TGCGCCAGCAGCCAAGTGGCGGTAGCGGGAGGGTCGGGCACCGGGGAGCTGTTTTTT. Its translation is CASSQVAVAGGSGTGELFF. This chain uses TRBV4-1 with TRBJ2-2; 11 bases fit TRBD2. Germline lookup yields CDR1 MGHRA and CDR2 YSYEKL. The V gene end was trimmed by 1 base and the J gene end by 4 bases; junction bases not matched to a gene: 11. CDR3 length equals 19 residues.

In its sample, this clone was seen a few times. The V call is TRBV7-9, the J call TRBJ1-4; D gene uncertain. In germline, CDR1 is SEHNR, CDR2 FQNEAQ (reference sequence). The CDR3 spans 13 residues. Trimming left V 3 bases short and J 11 bases short, with 13 bases between. The CDR3 is CASSFGSWEKLFF. As DNA, the CDR3 is TGTGCCAGCAGCTTTGGGTCATGGGAGAAACTGTTTTTT.

V usage is TRBV7-9 and J usage is TRBJ1-5, with 7 bases lining up with TRBD1. The V gene's germline CDR1 is SEHNR and CDR2 FQNEAQ (reference sequence). This CDR3 spans 15 amino acids. The ends lost 3 bases at V and 5 bases at J; junction bases unmatched: 7. CDR3 in amino acids: CASSFEGAGDQPQHF. In DNA, the CDR3 is TGTGCCAGCAGCTTCGAGGGGGCAGGGGATCAGCCCCAGCATTTT.

The genes are TRBV5-4 and TRBJ1-1, with D hard to call. Trimming took 5 bases from V and 6 from J, leaving 23 bases between them. The germline V gene has CDR1 SGHNT and CDR2 YYREEE (reference sequence). The CDR3 has 16 amino acids. The CDR3 DNA reads TGTGCCAGCAGTCCAGACAACGTAAGAAAGAAGGCTGAAGCTTTCTTT. Protein: CASSPDNVRKKAEAFF. The whole variable domain, filled in from reference TRBV5-4 and TRBJ1-1, reads ETGVTQSPTHLIKTRGQQVTLRCSSQSGHNTVSWYQQALGQGPQFIFQYYREEENGRGNFPPRFSGLQFPNYSSELNVNALELDDSALYLCASSPDNVRKKAEAFFGQGTRLTVV.

V and J are TRBV14 and TRBJ1-2; D call uncertain. Trimming shortened V by 6 bases and J by 8 bases, and 19 bases separated the two germline ends. The CDR3 length is 14 residues. CDR1 and CDR2 from the germline V gene are SGHDN and FVKESK. The CDR3 sequence: CASSLTANERGYTF. The CDR3 DNA follows: TGTGCCAGCAGTCTCACTGCCAACGAGAGGGGCTACACCTTC.

The chain carries TRBV19 and TRBJ1-3; D not certain. The CDR3 sequence is 15 residues long. V was clipped by 0 bases and J by 9 bases, with 15 bases between them. CDR1 and CDR2 (germline): LNHDA, SQIVND (reference sequence). The CDR3 region is CASSIEEGWFATIYF. CDR3 DNA sequence: TGTGCCAGTAGTATAGAGGAGGGCTGGTTTGCCACCATATATTTT. Full variable domain (remainder filled in from reference TRBV19 and TRBJ1-3): DGGITQSPKYLFRKEGQNVTLSCEQNLNHDAMYWYRQDPGQGLRLIYYSQIVNDFQKGDIAEGYSVSREKKESFPLTVTSAQKNPTAFYLCASSIEEGWFATIYFGEGSWLTVV.

This rearrangement joins TRBV27 to TRBJ2-2; D might be TRBD1 (6 bases). The CDR3 has 17 amino acids. The germline V gene has CDR1 MNHEY and CDR2 SMNVEV (reference sequence). V shed 8 bases and J shed 4 bases, with 23 bases lying between them. The CDR3 bases are TGTGCCAGCGCTCTCCTAATCCCGCAGGGGTCCACCGGGGAGCTGTTTTTT. Protein product: CASALLIPQGSTGELFF.

The chain has TRBV7-6 and TRBJ1-1; TRBD1 is a possible D gene (5 bases). The CDR3 covers 14 residues. The V and J ends lost 5 bases and 4 bases respectively, with 14 bases between them. Germline values: CDR1 SGHVS, CDR2 FNYEAQ. CDR3 loop: CASSTSRGGTEAFF. The CDR3 DNA sequence: TGTGCCAGCAGCACTTCGAGGGGTGGCACTGAAGCTTTCTTT.

The chain uses TRBV6-1 and TRBJ2-7; 10 positions agree with TRBD2. The V gene's germline CDR1 is MNHNS and CDR2 SASEGT. The V segment lost 6 bases and the J segment 3 bases; nucleotides outside the gene matches: 8. This CDR3 comprises 15 residues. CDR3 sequence: CASRDLLAGNYEQYF. Here the CDR3 DNA reads TGTGCCAGCAGAGATTTACTAGCGGGAAACTACGAGCAGTACTTC.

The chain links TRBV29-1 to TRBJ2-5; possibly TRBD1 for D (5 bases). There are 12 residues in the CDR3. Per the germline V gene, CDR1 is SQVTM and CDR2 is ANQGSEA. V lost 7 bases and J lost 1, with 10 bases in between. The chain's CDR3 is CSDGQAQETQYF. The DNA of the CDR3 is TGCAGCGATGGACAAGCCCAAGAGACCCAGTACTTC.

This chain uses TRBV21-1 with TRBJ2-1; TRBD2 reflects the table's D call only, with no check against the DNA. TRBV21-1 is termed a pseudogene. The CDR3 is 14 residues long. The DNA for the CDR3 is TGTGCCAGCAGCCCCCGTCGGGCCTACAATGAGCAGTTCTTC. Protein product: CASSPRRAYNEQFF.